This T cell receptor (beta chain) was documented in a study of blood T cell repertoires in COVID-19. The overall study: Acute and convalescent COVID-19 specimens originated in the United States, Italy and Spain. T cells, B-cell-depleted T cells, or PBMCs provided the cDNA or gDNA that served as material.

TCRdb keeps only in-frame clones here, not all; method: immunoSEQ multiplex PCR. The data show about 170,000 clones, under 90% seen once. V lost 7 bases and J lost 3, with 19 bases in between. CDR3 length: 16 amino acids. The germline V gene encodes CDR1 MDHEN and CDR2 SYDVKM. V gene TRBV28 combines with J gene TRBJ1-5; D might be TRBD1 (6 bases). Sequencing was carried out using peripheral blood. The receptor comes from a woman older than 75 with acute or convalescent COVID-19. CDR3 DNA: TGTGCCAGCAATCTTTCGGGGGGCTCCTTCAATCAGCCCCAGCATTTT. Amino acids: CASNLSGGSFNQPQHF.